These T cell receptor beta chains were read from a single sample in a study of CD8+CD57+ T cells in acquired aplastic anemia. TCRdb re-called the reads with MiXCR, one entry per CDR3 protein. Of hundreds of thousands of distinct CDR3 sequences in the sample, around 30% were seen once. Sequencing input: sorted CD4+, CD8+, or CD8+CD57+ T cells (not recorded which) from PBMCs. The receptors shown here come from a human donor with aplastic anemia. Both conserved end residues are part of each CDR3. Fields, in order: CDR3 protein, CDR3 DNA, J gene, V gene, clone size, D gene. A D gene is named only where the DNA matches it firmly. Some rows have no size entry. The others give once, few or many, or a class for an expanded clone.

CDR3aa: CASSIGRESRSQYF
CDR3nt: TGCGCCAGTTCTATAGGCCGGGAGAGTAGATCACAGTATTTT
j_gene: TRBJ2-3
v_gene: TRBV10-2
abundance: few
d_gene: .

CDR3aa: CASRVTGGANEKLFF
CDR3nt: TGTGCCAGCAGAGTTACAGGGGGAGCTAATGAAAAACTGTTTTTT
j_gene: TRBJ1-4
v_gene: TRBV6-1
abundance: .
d_gene: TRBD1

CDR3aa: CASSDGDRASPLHF
CDR3nt: TGTGCCAGCAGTGATGGGGACAGGGCTTCACCCCTCCACTTT
j_gene: TRBJ1-6
v_gene: TRBV2
abundance: .
d_gene: TRBD1

CDR3aa: CASSHPTGPRGDEQFF
CDR3nt: TGTGCCAGCAGCCATCCGACGGGCCCCAGAGGCGATGAGCAGTTCTTC
j_gene: TRBJ2-1
v_gene: TRBV25-1
abundance: few
d_gene: .

CDR3aa: CASSVTDSQNSPLHF
CDR3nt: TGTGCCAGCAGTGTAACAGACAGCCAAAATTCACCCCTCCACTTT
j_gene: TRBJ1-6
v_gene: TRBV2
abundance: many
d_gene: .

CDR3aa: CASRDDGNQPQHF
CDR3nt: TGCGCCAGCAGGGACGATGGCAATCAGCCCCAGCATTTT
j_gene: TRBJ1-5
v_gene: TRBV5-1
abundance: .
d_gene: .

CDR3aa: CATSDLTGRTFF
CDR3nt: TGTGCCACCAGTGATTTGACAGGTAGAACTTTCTTT
j_gene: TRBJ1-1
v_gene: TRBV24-1
abundance: .
d_gene: .

CDR3aa: CASSWAGGSYNEQFF
CDR3nt: TGCGCCAGCAGCTGGGCGGGAGGATCCTACAATGAGCAGTTCTTC
j_gene: TRBJ2-1
v_gene: TRBV5-1
abundance: few
d_gene: TRBD2

CDR3aa: CASSHVTEYNSPLHF
CDR3nt: TGTGCCAGCAGCCATGTGACAGAATATAATTCACCCCTCCACTTT
j_gene: TRBJ1-6
v_gene: TRBV3-1
abundance: few
d_gene: .

CDR3aa: CASSLRGGGAYEQYF
CDR3nt: TGTGCCAGCAGCTTAAGAGGCGGGGGAGCCTATGAGCAGTACTTC
j_gene: TRBJ2-7
v_gene: TRBV7-3
abundance: .
d_gene: TRBD2